This T cell receptor beta chain was captured in a study of identical twins. V was shortened by 7 bases and J by 0 bases, with 12 bases between the two germline ends. The CDR3 loop spans 13 amino acids. Germline V CDR1 and CDR2: SQVTM, ANQGSEA. This clonotype has more than one count but fewer than ten. TCRdb processed the 5' RACE reads anew with MiXCR; each CDR3 protein has one entry. The table includes 450,000 or so distinct CDR3 sequences, more than 20% detected once. The same specimen was also included in a second study, on T cells expressing NK-cell markers. That publication notes: Each TCR beta repertoire originated in sorted T cells that were CD3+CD56+NKG2C+, CD3+CD56+NKG2C- or CD3+CD56-NKG2C+. One of eight sequenced donors was HCMV-seronegative; the other seven were seropositive. Once again these clonotypes came out on top in the CD3+CD56-NKG2C+ fraction of a few donors.

The chain is built from TRBV29-1 and TRBJ1-1; possible D gene TRBD1, 6 bases. Sequenced material: CD4+ T cells sorted from blood. This sequence was found in a woman aged 18-29 years in good health. The CDR3 loop reads CSASQGMNTEAFF. CDR3 DNA: TGCAGCGCTTCACAGGGTATGAACACTGAAGCTTTCTTT. The full variable domain, rest sourced from reference TRBV29-1 and TRBJ1-1, is SAVISQKPSRDICQRGTSLTIQCQVDSQVTMMFWYRQQPGQSLTLIATANQGSEATYESGFVIDKFPISRPNLTFSTLTVSNMSPEDSSIYLCSASQGMNTEAFFGQGTRLTVV.